This passage covers 30 T cell receptor beta chains from one sample sequenced in a study of cytomegalovirus exposure and HLA in healthy donors. Use of 60 Vbeta and 13 Jbeta primers characterized the PCR. Profiled with immunoSEQ multiplex PCR; TCRdb holds only in-frame clones, not every one. The sample lists roughly 100,000 clones, more than 80% seen once, with 3% to 5% in the top ten. Sequenced input: PBMCs. These receptors were collected from a man aged 30 to 39 in good health and CMV-seronegative.

The chain joins TRBV19 to TRBJ1-5; 11 nucleotides match TRBD1. The length of the CDR3 is 15 residues. V was pared by 7 bases and J by 9 bases, with 11 bases of the junction left unmatched. Germline assignment: CDR1 LNHDA and CDR2 SQIVND (reference sequence). The CDR3 nucleotides read TGTGCCAGTATCCGGGGACAGGGGGACCCATCGCCCCAGCATTTT. Translating gives CASIRGQGDPSPQHF. Full variable domain (missing parts from reference TRBV19 and TRBJ1-5): DGGITQSPKYLFRKEGQNVTLSCEQNLNHDAMYWYRQDPGQGLRLIYYSQIVNDFQKGDIAEGYSVSREKKESFPLTVTSAQKNPTAFYLCASIRGQGDPSPQHFGDGTRLSIL.

CDR3 bases: TGCGCCAGCAGCTTTGAACTAGCGGTCGATACGCAGTATTTT. Translating gives CASSFELAVDTQYF. V is TRBV5-1 and J is TRBJ2-3; 8 positions agree with TRBD2. V lost 2 bases to trimming and J lost 6 bases; unmatched junction nucleotides: 5. The CDR3 sequence is 14 residues long. From germline, CDR1 is SGHRS and CDR2 YFSETQ.

This rearrangement joins TRBV6-5 to TRBJ2-5; possibly TRBD2 for D (5 bases). There are 14 residues in the CDR3. Between the trimmed V and J ends, which lost 5 bases and 1 base, there was a span of 11 bases. From germline, CDR1 is MNHEY and CDR2 SVGAGI. The DNA of the CDR3 is TGTGCCAGCAGTGGGTCGGGGATCCAAGAGACCCAGTACTTC. Translated, it gives CASSGSGIQETQYF.

V and J are TRBV7-8 and TRBJ2-7; 12 bases agree with TRBD2. The CDR3 is 14 amino acids. The V segment lost 1 base and the J segment 8 bases; nucleotides outside the gene matches: 3. CDR1 and CDR2 from the germline V gene are SGHVS and FQNEAQ. The CDR3 reads CASSLGLAGEQQYF. The CDR3 bases are TGTGCCAGCAGCTTAGGACTAGCGGGAGAACAGCAGTACTTC.

A remark on this clone: Other DNA sequences from this sample encode an identical CDR3 as well. This rearrangement joins TRBV19 to TRBJ2-7, with 10 positions matching TRBD2. This CDR3 is 14 amino acids long. Per germline, CDR1 LNHDA and CDR2 SQIVND (reference sequence). V lost 1 base, J lost 3 bases, and 0 bases stayed unmatched. Here the CDR3 DNA reads TGTGCCAGTAGTATAGGACTAGCGGGCTACGAGCAGTACTTC. This translates into CASSIGLAGYEQYF.

The chain combines TRBV6-5 with TRBJ1-2, with 9 bases that match TRBD1. The CDR3 loop spans 15 amino acids. The J segment lost 1 base and the V segment lost 6 bases, leaving 6 bases of the junction unmatched. The germline CDR1 and CDR2 sequences are MNHEY and SVGAGI. CDR3 bases: TGTGCCAGCAGAACCGGACAGGGGAATAACTATGGCTACACCTTC. It codes for CASRTGQGNNYGYTF.

This chain connects TRBV5-6 to TRBJ1-2, with a tentative D call TRBD1 (6 bases). This CDR3 is built from 13 residues. Deletions cut 4 bases from V and 6 bases from J, with 13 bases between. CDR1 is SGHDT, CDR2 YYEEEE, per germline. The CDR3 protein is CASSRQAGDGYTF. CDR3 DNA: TGTGCCAGCAGCCGTCAAGCAGGGGATGGCTACACCTTC.

The CDR3 sequence: CASSYSTRLLGDEQFF. Here the CDR3 DNA reads TGTGCCAGCAGTTACTCGACTAGGCTTTTGGGGGATGAGCAGTTCTTC. V is TRBV6-5 and J is TRBJ2-1, with a weak D call TRBD2 (6 bases). The CDR3 has 16 residues. Germline V CDR1 and CDR2: MNHEY, SVGAGI. V lost 0 bases and J lost 8, with 17 bases in between.

The chain is built from TRBV7-9 and TRBJ2-3; D is unresolved. Germline CDR1 and CDR2: SEHNR and FQNEAQ (reference sequence). The CDR3 totals 16 residues. V was pared by 6 bases and J by 1 base, with 17 bases between. The CDR3 loop is CASSRTTPPGTDTQYF. CDR3 nucleotides: TGTGCCAGCAGTCGCACCACCCCCCCGGGCACAGATACGCAGTATTTT.

The V and J genes are TRBV10-3 and TRBJ1-2; D remains ambiguous. Germline assignment: CDR1 ENHRY and CDR2 SYGVKD. This CDR3 is built from 12 residues. V gave up 2 bases and J gave up 4 bases, with 5 bases separating them. The CDR3 region has the DNA TGTGCCATCAGTGAGGGACTCTATGGCTACACCTTC. Its translation: CAISEGLYGYTF.

The V and J genes are TRBV7-9 and TRBJ1-2; the D gene is possibly TRBD1 (5 bases). This CDR3 region has 15 residues. The germline V and J ends were trimmed by 1 base and 1 base, with 10 bases remaining between them. In germline, CDR1 is SEHNR, CDR2 FQNEAQ (reference sequence). CDR3 sequence reads: CASSLGQTGNYGYTF. The CDR3 nucleotides read TGTGCCAGCAGCTTAGGACAAACAGGTAACTATGGCTACACCTTC.

This clone was seen once. The chain carries TRBV27 and TRBJ1-2, with TRBD1 matching 8 bases. Per the germline V gene, CDR1 is MNHEY and CDR2 is SMNVEV (reference sequence). The CDR3 sequence is 13 residues long. Unmatched junction bases numbered 2, after V lost 4 bases and J lost 4 bases. CDR3 bases: TGTGCCAGCAGTTCCCAGGGGGCCTATGGCTACACCTTC. This sequence encodes CASSSQGAYGYTF.

The chain employs TRBV5-6 and TRBJ2-1, with 9 bases fitting TRBD2. Germline loops: CDR1 SGHDT, CDR2 YYEEEE. The CDR3 is 16 residues long. The V and J ends lost 7 bases and 1 base, in that order; junction bases with no gene match: 9. CDR3: CASGGGAWVSYNEQFF. The DNA of the CDR3 is TGTGCCAGCGGCGGGGGGGCCTGGGTATCCTACAATGAGCAGTTCTTC.

Here the CDR3 DNA reads TGTGCCAGCAAGGCGAACCAGGGTCGCGAGCAGTACTTC. This encodes CASKANQGREQYF. The V call is TRBV5-4, the J call TRBJ2-7; TRBD1 is a possible D gene (5 bases). CDR3 size: 13 residues. Germline V lookup: CDR1 SGHNT, CDR2 YYREEE (reference sequence). V lost 6 bases and J lost 6, with 16 bases in between.

This rearrangement joins TRBV18 to TRBJ1-2; D may be TRBD1 (6 bases). The CDR3 has 16 residues. Germline CDR1 and CDR2: KGHSH and LQKENI. Trimming shortened V by 2 bases and J by 4 bases, and 17 bases separated the two germline ends. The CDR3 loop reads CASSPDEQGPVYGYTF. The CDR3, as DNA: TGTGCCAGCTCACCAGACGAACAGGGACCGGTCTATGGCTACACCTTC.

V is TRBV6-5 and J is TRBJ2-5, with unresolved D. The end of the DNA is better explained by TRBJ2-7, so the J call may be wrong. CDR1 and CDR2 from the germline V gene are MNHEY and SVGAGI. The CDR3 is 13 amino acids. The chain's CDR3 is CASSFDITYEQYF. The CDR3 coding sequence is TGTGCCAGCAGTTTCGATATAACCTACGAGCAGTACTTC.

The gene calls are TRBV5-4 and TRBJ2-3; TRBD2 is a possible D gene (7 bases). Germline-derived CDR1 and CDR2 are SGHNT and YYREEE (reference sequence). The V gene lost 4 bases and the J gene lost 4 bases, with 19 bases spanning the gap. The CDR3 contains 16 residues. CDR3: CASSPGGAGAPDTQYF. The CDR3, as DNA: TGTGCCAGCAGCCCGGGGGGCGCGGGAGCCCCAGATACGCAGTATTTT.

The chain recombines TRBV27 with TRBJ1-2; D ambiguous. V was trimmed by 6 bases and J by 5 bases, leaving 16 bases between them. This CDR3 is 14 amino acids long. CDR1 and CDR2 from the germline V gene are MNHEY and SMNVEV (reference sequence). The DNA of the CDR3 is TGTGCCAGCAGGAGGGCCGGAAGCTTATATGGCTACACCTTC. Translated, it gives CASRRAGSLYGYTF.

This chain connects TRBV5-1 to TRBJ2-3, with D perhaps matching TRBD2 (6 bases). CDR1 is SGHRS, CDR2 YFSETQ, per germline. The V and J ends lost 2 bases and 6 bases respectively, with 19 bases between them. This CDR3 comprises 16 residues. CDR3 loop: CASSLFREAGKDTQYF. The CDR3 DNA is TGCGCCAGCAGCTTATTCAGAGAGGCGGGAAAGGATACGCAGTATTTT.

CDR3 coding DNA: TGTGCCAGCAGCTCGGGACAGTCAACCGGGGAGCTGTTTTTT. Translation: CASSSGQSTGELFF. The gene calls are TRBV5-5 and TRBJ2-2; 7 bases are a match to TRBD1. Germline CDR1 reads SGHKS; CDR2 reads YYEKEE (reference sequence). The CDR3 loop spans 14 amino acids. Unmatched junction bases numbered 4, after V lost 3 bases and J lost 5 bases.

The chain is built from TRBV2 and TRBJ2-3; 7 bases fit TRBD1. The trim removed 9 bases at V and 7 bases at J, leaving 10 bases unmatched. CDR3 length equals 13 residues. Germline CDR1 is SNHLY and CDR2 is FYNNEI. DNA of the CDR3: TGTGCCAGTAAACCGGGACAGAGAAATACGCAGTATTTT. Translated: CASKPGQRNTQYF.

This chain links TRBV18 with TRBJ1-5; D is possibly TRBD1 (5 bases). In germline, CDR1 is KGHSH, CDR2 LQKENI. The V and J ends lost 3 bases and 4 bases respectively, with 10 bases between them. This CDR3 contains 14 residues. The CDR3 region is CASSPRAENQPQHF. The CDR3 coding sequence is TGTGCCAGCTCACCCAGGGCAGAGAATCAGCCCCAGCATTTT.

This chain connects TRBV23-1 to TRBJ2-3; D could derive from TRBD1 or TRBD2 (9 bases each). TRBV23-1 is sorted into the ORF group, with uncertain function. This CDR3 is 20 amino acids long. Deletions cut 0 bases from V and 4 bases from J, with 26 bases between. The CDR3 region has the DNA TGCGCCAGCAGTCAATCGGGCTGGACAGGGGTAGCGGGGGCCTCAGATACGCAGTATTTT. This codes for CASSQSGWTGVAGASDTQYF.

This clone appeared a single time. The gene calls are TRBV4-2 and TRBJ1-2, with D uncertain. Germline assignment: CDR1 LGHNA and CDR2 YNFKEQ. The CDR3 length is 13 residues. V gave up 0 bases and J gave up 5 bases, with 7 bases separating them. The CDR3: CASSQDRKYGYTF. The CDR3 DNA sequence: TGTGCCAGCAGCCAAGACAGGAAATATGGCTACACCTTC.

The J gene is TRBJ2-1, the V gene TRBV4-1; D unclear. V lost 0 bases, J lost 7 bases, and 7 bases lay in between. The CDR3 is 13 amino acids. Germline V gene sequence: CDR1 MGHRA, CDR2 YSYEKL. The CDR3 nucleotides are TGCGCCAGCAGCCAAGATCTAAGAAATGAGCAGTTCTTC. This translates into CASSQDLRNEQFF.

For the CDR3, the DNA is TGCGCCAGCAGCAGTTACCCGGGACAGAACACTGAAGCTTTCTTT. Its protein product is CASSSYPGQNTEAFF. The chain is built from TRBV5-1 and TRBJ1-1, with a tentative D call TRBD1 (6 bases). The germline V gene has CDR1 SGHRS and CDR2 YFSETQ. This CDR3 is 15 amino acids long. Trimming cost V 4 bases and J 1 base, with 14 bases left between them.

The V gene is TRBV30, the J gene TRBJ1-5; tentative D call: TRBD1 (6 bases). Germline V gene sequence: CDR1 GTSNPN, CDR2 SVGIG (reference sequence). The CDR3 is 11 residues long. The V end lost 5 bases, the J end lost 7 bases, and 9 bases lay between the germline ends. CDR3 sequence: CAWARGQPQHF. In nucleotides, the CDR3 is TGTGCCTGGGCCAGGGGCCAGCCCCAGCATTTT.

The chain joins TRBV19 to TRBJ1-6, with 9 bases lining up with TRBD1. Germline loops: CDR1 LNHDA, CDR2 SQIVND (reference sequence). V shed 5 bases and J 0 bases; nucleotides not matched to a gene: 5. The CDR3 extends over 17 amino acids. CDR3 sequence: CASSRDRGISYNSPLHF. The CDR3 coding sequence is TGTGCCAGTAGTCGTGACAGGGGGATCTCCTATAATTCACCCCTCCACTTT.

On this clone: An end of the junction does not agree with germline; a read error may underlie this. V gene TRBV6-5 combines with J gene TRBJ1-6; weak D call: TRBD1 (5 bases). CDR1 is MNHEY, CDR2 SVGAGI, per germline. This CDR3 comprises 15 residues. CDR3 residues: CASSRTGRTNPPLHF. CDR3 nucleotides: TGTGCCAGCAGCAGAACGGGACGGACTAATCCACCCCTCCACTTT.

The chain is built from TRBV19 and TRBJ2-1; 12 bases line up with TRBD2. The trim removed 3 bases at V and 5 bases at J, leaving 5 bases unmatched. In germline, CDR1 is LNHDA, CDR2 SQIVND (reference sequence). This CDR3 comprises 16 residues. The DNA of the CDR3 is TGTGCCAGTAGTATGGCCGCTAGCGGGGGGGACAATGAGCAGTTCTTC. Translation gives CASSMAASGGDNEQFF.